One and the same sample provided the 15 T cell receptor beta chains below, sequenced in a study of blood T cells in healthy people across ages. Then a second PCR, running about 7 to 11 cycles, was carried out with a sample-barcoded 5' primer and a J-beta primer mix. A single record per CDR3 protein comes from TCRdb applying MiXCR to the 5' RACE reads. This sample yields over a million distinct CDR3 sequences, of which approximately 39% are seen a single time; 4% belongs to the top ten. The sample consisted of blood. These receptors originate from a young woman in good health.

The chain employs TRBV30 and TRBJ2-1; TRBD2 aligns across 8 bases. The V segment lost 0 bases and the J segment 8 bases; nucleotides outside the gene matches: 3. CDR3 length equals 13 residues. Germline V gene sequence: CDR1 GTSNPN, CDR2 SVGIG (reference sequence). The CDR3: CAWSVGGGYEQFF. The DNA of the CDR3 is TGTGCCTGGAGTGTCGGGGGGGGCTATGAGCAGTTCTTC.

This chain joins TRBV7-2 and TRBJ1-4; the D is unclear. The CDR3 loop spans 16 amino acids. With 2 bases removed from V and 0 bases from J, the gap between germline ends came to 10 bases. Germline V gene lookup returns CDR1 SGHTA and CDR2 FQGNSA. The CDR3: CASSLFQAPTNEKLFF. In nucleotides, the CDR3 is TGTGCCAGCAGCTTATTTCAGGCCCCAACTAATGAAAAACTGTTTTTT.

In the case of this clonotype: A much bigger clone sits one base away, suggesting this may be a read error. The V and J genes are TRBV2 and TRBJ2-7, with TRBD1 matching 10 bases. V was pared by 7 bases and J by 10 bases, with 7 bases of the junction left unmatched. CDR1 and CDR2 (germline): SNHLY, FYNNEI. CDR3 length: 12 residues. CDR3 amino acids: CASKDRGEAQYF. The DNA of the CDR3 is TGTGCCAGCAAGGACAGGGGGGAGGCCCAGTACTTC.

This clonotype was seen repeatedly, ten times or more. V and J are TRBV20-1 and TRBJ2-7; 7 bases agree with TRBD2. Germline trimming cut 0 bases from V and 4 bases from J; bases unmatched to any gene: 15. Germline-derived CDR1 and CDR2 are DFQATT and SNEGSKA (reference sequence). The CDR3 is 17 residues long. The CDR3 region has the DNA TGCAGTGCTAGAGATTGGGATATCGGGGGGACCGATTACGAGCAGTACTTC. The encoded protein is CSARDWDIGGTDYEQYF.

CDR3 nucleotides: TGTGCCAGGAGGCGGGAGGCAGATACGCAGTATTTT. Protein: CARRREADTQYF. The V gene is TRBV7-2, the J gene TRBJ2-3; 8 bases fit TRBD2. CDR1 is SGHTA and CDR2 is FQGNSA in the germline V gene. This CDR3 region has 12 residues. V was clipped by 9 bases and J by 4 bases; unmatched bases: 3.

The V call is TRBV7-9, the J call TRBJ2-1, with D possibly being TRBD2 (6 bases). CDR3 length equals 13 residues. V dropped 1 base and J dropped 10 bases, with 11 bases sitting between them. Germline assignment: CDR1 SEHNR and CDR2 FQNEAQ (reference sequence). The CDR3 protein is CASSLGGLPEQFF. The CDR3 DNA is TGTGCCAGCAGCTTAGGCGGACTACCGGAGCAGTTCTTC.

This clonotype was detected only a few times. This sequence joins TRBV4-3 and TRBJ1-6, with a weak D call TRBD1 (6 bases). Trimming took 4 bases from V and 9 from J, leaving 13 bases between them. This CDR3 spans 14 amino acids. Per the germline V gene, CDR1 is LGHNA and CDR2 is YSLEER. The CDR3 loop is CASSRGTSGSPLHF. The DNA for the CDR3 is TGCGCCAGCAGCCGTGGGACATCAGGTTCACCCCTCCACTTT.

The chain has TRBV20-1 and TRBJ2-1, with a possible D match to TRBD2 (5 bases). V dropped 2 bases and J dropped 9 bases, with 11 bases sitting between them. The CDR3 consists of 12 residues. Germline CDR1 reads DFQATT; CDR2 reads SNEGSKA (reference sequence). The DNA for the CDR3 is TGCAGTGCTAGACGAGGGATGGGTGAGCAGTTCTTC. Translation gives CSARRGMGEQFF.

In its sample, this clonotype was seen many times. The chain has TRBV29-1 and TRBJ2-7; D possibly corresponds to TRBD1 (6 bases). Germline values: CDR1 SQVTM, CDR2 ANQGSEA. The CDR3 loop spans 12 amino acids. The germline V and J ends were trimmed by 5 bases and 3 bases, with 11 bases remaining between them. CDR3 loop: CSVSSDSYEQYF. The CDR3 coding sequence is TGCAGCGTTTCTTCGGACAGCTACGAGCAGTACTTC.

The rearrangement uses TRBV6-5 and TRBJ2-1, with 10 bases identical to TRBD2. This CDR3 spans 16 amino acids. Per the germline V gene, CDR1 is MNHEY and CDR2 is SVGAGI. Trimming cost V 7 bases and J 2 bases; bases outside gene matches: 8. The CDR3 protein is CASNRAGGSAYNEQFF. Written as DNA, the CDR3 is TGTGCCAGCAACCGAGCGGGAGGGTCGGCCTACAATGAGCAGTTCTTC.

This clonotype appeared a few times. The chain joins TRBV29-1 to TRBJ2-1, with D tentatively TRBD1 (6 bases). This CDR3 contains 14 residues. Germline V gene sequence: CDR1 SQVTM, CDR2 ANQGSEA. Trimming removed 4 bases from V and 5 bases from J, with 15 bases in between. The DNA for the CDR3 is TGCAGCGTTGTCTTGGTGGACAGACACAATGAGCAGTTCTTC. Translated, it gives CSVVLVDRHNEQFF.

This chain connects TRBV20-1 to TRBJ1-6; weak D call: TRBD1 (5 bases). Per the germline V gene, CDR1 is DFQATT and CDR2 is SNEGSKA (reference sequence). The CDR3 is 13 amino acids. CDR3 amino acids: CSLARVGNSPLHF. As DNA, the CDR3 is TGCAGCCTAGCCAGGGTAGGAAACTCACCCCTCCACTTT.

The CDR3 here is CASSSRLAGGPGEQFF. The CDR3 region has the DNA TGTGCCAGCAGCTCCCGACTAGCGGGAGGGCCGGGTGAGCAGTTCTTC. The chain recombines TRBV7-2 with TRBJ2-1; TRBD2 agrees at 14 bases. CDR1 SGHTA and CDR2 FQGNSA come from the germline V gene. Trimming at V came to 4 bases and at J to 9 bases, leaving 8 bases not matched to a gene. This CDR3 is 16 amino acids long.

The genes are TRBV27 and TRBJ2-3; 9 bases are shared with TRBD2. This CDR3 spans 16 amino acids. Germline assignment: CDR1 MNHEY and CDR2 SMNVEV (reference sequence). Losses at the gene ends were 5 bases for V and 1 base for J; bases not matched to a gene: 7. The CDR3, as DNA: TGTGCCAGCAGTAGGTTAGCGGGAGACGGCACAGATACGCAGTATTTT. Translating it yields CASSRLAGDGTDTQYF.

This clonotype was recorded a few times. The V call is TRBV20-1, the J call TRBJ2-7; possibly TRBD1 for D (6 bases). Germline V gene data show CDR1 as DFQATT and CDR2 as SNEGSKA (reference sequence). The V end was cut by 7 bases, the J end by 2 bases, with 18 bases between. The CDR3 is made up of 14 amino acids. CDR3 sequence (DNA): TGCAGTGTAAACCACCGGCAGGGGACCTACGAGCAGTACTTC. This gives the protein CSVNHRQGTYEQYF.